These 6 T cell receptor beta chains were sequenced from one sample in a study of regulatory T cells in long-lasting Graves disease. Time point in this sample: persistent/refractory GD, antithyroid drugs over 5 years with positive TRAb. Researchers made the TCR library from RNA that was extracted from PBMCs. In building TCR beta libraries, iRepertoire HTBI primers were used together with Arm-PCR of CDR3 regions. MiXCR was run by TCRdb on the multiplex PCR reads, yielding one entry per CDR3 protein. The sample comprises over 300,000 distinct CDR3 sequences, 15% to 20% of which are singletons, and about 29% rests with the top ten. The sample was peripheral blood mononuclear cells (PBMCs), taken when the disease was refractory, from a patient treated with antithyroid drugs. The receptors derive from a female donor with Graves disease.

The rearrangement joins TRBV30 to TRBJ2-2; D unclear. Trimming removed 2 bases at V and 6 bases at J, with 13 bases between. Germline V gene data show CDR1 as GTSNPN and CDR2 as SVGIG (reference sequence). The CDR3 is 14 amino acids. This CDR3 reads CAWSRLGQAGELFF. The CDR3 bases are TGTGCCTGGAGTCGCCTGGGCCAGGCCGGGGAGCTGTTTTTT.

Only a few counts were recorded for this clonotype. The rearrangement joins TRBV6-5 to TRBJ2-7; a possible D gene is TRBD1 (5 bases). Germline CDR1 and CDR2: MNHEY and SVGAGI. V was pared by 0 bases and J by 4 bases, with 13 bases between. The CDR3 sequence is 15 residues long. CDR3 residues: CASSYSSGNPYEQYF. CDR3 DNA sequence: TGTGCCAGCAGTTACTCGTCAGGGAACCCGTACGAGCAGTACTTC.

This clonotype occurred a few times. The rearrangement joins TRBV11-2 to TRBJ2-2, with TRBD2 matching over 7 bases. The CDR3 contains 14 residues. V dropped 5 bases and J dropped 7; count of bases not matched to a gene: 7. Germline V gene lookup returns CDR1 SGHAT and CDR2 FQNNGV. Here the CDR3 reads CASSRREWGGELFF. The CDR3 nucleotides are TGTGCCAGCAGCCGGCGGGAGTGGGGCGGGGAGCTGTTTTTT.

In its sample, this clonotype was seen many times. The J gene is TRBJ2-5, the V gene TRBV10-1; no reliable D call. Between the trimmed V and J ends, which lost 6 bases and 3 bases, there was a span of 11 bases. The CDR3 has 13 amino acids. Germline V gene lookup returns CDR1 WNHNN and CDR2 SYGVQD (reference sequence). The CDR3 reads CASSQTGKETQYF. CDR3 in DNA: TGCGCCAGCAGCCAGACGGGTAAAGAGACCCAGTACTTC.

This clonotype has just a few counts. The chain combines TRBV20-1 with TRBJ1-2; D is ambiguous. This CDR3 comprises 15 residues. CDR1 is DFQATT, CDR2 SNEGSKA, per germline (reference sequence). V was shortened by 7 bases and J by 4 bases, with 22 bases between the two germline ends. CDR3 protein: CSVPQRQEGTYGYTF. The DNA of the CDR3 is TGCAGTGTCCCTCAAAGGCAAGAGGGCACCTATGGCTACACCTTC.

This clonotype was counted many times. The chain joins TRBV2 to TRBJ2-7, with D unresolved. The CDR3 contains 15 residues. From germline, CDR1 is SNHLY and CDR2 FYNNEI. V lost 5 bases and J lost 0, with 14 bases in between. CDR3 region: CASSPLSGTSYEQYF. DNA of the CDR3: TGTGCCAGCAGTCCCCTTTCGGGCACCTCCTACGAGCAGTACTTC.